This TCR beta chain was retrieved from a study of shared clonotypes between healthy human individuals. Repertoires were generated with immunoSEQ multiplex PCR, while TCRdb's copy carries only in-frame clones and drops some. The table records about 2.4 million clones, more than 85% of them present only once. CDR3 length: 16 amino acids. Looked up from germline, CDR1 is SGHNT and CDR2 is YENEEA. The germline V and J ends were trimmed by 4 bases and 2 bases, with 12 bases remaining between them. The V gene is TRBV11-3, the J gene TRBJ2-6; D perhaps matches TRBD1 (5 bases). The clonotype was recovered from a man aged 18 to 30 in good health. Some clones in this sample may be carry-over from other donors' samples. Sequencing used naive CD4+ T cells from PBMCs. Subset meaning: CD45RA+ positively selected. CDR3 region: CASSSLWGAGANVLTF. The DNA of the CDR3 is TGTGCCAGCAGCTCCCTGTGGGGCGCTGGGGCCAACGTCCTGACTTTC. The variable domain in full, with the rest retrieved from reference TRBV11-3 and TRBJ2-6, is EAGVVQSPRYKIIEKKQPVAFWCNPISGHNTLYWYLQNLGQGPELLIRYENEEAVDDSQLPKDRFSAERLKGVDSTLKIQPAELGDSAVYLCASSSLWGAGANVLTFGAGSRLTVL.